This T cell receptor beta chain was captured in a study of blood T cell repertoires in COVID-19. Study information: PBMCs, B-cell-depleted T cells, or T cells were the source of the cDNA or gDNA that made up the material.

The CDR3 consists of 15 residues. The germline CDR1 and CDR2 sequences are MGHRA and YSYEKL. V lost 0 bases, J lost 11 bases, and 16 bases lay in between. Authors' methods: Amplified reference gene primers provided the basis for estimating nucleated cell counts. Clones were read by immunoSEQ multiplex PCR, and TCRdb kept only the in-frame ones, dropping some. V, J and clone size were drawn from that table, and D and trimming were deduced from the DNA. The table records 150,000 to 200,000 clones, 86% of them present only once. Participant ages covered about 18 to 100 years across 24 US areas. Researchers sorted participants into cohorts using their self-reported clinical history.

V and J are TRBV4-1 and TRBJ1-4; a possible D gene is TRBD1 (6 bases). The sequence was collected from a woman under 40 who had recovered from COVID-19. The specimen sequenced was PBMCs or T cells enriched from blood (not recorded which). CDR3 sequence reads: CASSQELVPRGKLFF. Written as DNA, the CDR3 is TGCGCCAGCAGCCAAGAGTTGGTACCGAGGGGGAAACTGTTTTTT.